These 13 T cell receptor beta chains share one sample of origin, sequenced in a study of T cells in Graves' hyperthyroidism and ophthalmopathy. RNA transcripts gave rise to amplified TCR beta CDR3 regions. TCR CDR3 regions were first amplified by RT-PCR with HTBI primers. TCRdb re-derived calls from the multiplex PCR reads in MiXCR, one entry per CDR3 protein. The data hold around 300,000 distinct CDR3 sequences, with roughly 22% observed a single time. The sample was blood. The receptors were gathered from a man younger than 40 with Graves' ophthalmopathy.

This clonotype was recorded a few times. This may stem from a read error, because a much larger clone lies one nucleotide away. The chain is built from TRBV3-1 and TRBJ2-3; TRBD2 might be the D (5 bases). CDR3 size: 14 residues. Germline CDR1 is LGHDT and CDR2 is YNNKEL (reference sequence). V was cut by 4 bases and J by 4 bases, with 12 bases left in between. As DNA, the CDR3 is TGTGCCAGCAGCCCCCGGGGATGGGCAGATACGCAGTATTTT. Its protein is CASSPRGWADTQYF.

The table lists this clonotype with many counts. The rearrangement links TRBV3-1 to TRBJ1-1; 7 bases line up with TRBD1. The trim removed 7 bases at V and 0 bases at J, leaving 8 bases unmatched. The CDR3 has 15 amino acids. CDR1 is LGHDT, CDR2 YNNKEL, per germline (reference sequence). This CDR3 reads CASTSGDRLNTEAFF. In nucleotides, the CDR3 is TGTGCCAGCACCTCTGGGGACAGACTGAACACTGAAGCTTTCTTT.

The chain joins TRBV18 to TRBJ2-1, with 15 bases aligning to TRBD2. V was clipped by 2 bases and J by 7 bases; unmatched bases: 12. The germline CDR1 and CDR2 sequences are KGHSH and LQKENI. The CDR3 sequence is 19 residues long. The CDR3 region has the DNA TGTGCCAGCTCACCAATGCTAGGACTAGCGGGAGGGCCTCGTAATGAGCAGTTCTTC. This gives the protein CASSPMLGLAGGPRNEQFF. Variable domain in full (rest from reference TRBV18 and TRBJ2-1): NAGVMQNPRHLVRRRGQEARLRCSPMKGHSHVYWYRQLPEEGLKFMVYLQKENIIDESGMPKERFSAEFPKEGPSILRIQQVVRGDSAAYFCASSPMLGLAGGPRNEQFFGPGTRLTVL.

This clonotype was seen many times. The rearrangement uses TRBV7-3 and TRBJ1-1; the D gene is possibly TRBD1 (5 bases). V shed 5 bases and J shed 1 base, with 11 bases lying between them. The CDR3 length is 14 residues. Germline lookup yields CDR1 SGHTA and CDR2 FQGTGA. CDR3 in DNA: TGTGCCAGCAGCGCAACGGGGGGGAACACTGAAGCTTTCTTT. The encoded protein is CASSATGGNTEAFF.

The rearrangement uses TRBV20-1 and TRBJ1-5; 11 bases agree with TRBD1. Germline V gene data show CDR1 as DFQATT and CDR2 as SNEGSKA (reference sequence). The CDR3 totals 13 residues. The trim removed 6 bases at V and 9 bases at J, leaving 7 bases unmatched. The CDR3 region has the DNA TGCAGTGCCCCCGGACAGGGGGCCTCGCCCCAGCATTTT. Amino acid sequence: CSAPGQGASPQHF.

As DNA, the CDR3 is TGTGCCAGCAGTTCTAGCCTCAAAGTCTACGAGCAGTACTTC. Protein: CASSSSLKVYEQYF. V usage is TRBV6-2 or TRBV6-3 and J usage is TRBJ2-7; tentatively, D is TRBD2 (5 bases). This CDR3 has 14 amino acids. Deletions cut 4 bases from V and 3 bases from J, with 13 bases between. The germline V gene has CDR1 MNHEY and CDR2 SVGEGT.

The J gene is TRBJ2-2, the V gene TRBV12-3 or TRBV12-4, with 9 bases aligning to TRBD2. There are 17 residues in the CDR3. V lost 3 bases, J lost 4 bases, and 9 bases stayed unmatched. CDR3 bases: TGTGCCAGCAGTTTCGTACCGGGACTAGCACCCACCGGGGAGCTGTTTTTT. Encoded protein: CASSFVPGLAPTGELFF.

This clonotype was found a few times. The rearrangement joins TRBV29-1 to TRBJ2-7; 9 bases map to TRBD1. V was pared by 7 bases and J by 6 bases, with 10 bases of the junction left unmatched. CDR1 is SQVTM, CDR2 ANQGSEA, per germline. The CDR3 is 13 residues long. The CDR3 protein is CSALGTGFGEQYF. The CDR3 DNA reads TGCAGCGCCCTTGGGACAGGGTTCGGCGAGCAGTACTTC.

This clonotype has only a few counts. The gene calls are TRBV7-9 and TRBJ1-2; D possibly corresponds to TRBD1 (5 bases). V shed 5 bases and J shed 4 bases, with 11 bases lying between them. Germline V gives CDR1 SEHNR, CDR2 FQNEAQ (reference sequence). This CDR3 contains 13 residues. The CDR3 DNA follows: TGTGCCAGCAGCCGAGCAGGGACCTATGGCTACACCTTC. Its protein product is CASSRAGTYGYTF.

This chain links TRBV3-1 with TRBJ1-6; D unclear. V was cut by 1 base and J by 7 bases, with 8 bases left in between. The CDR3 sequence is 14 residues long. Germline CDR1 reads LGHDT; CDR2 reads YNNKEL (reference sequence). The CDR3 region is CASSQGGRNSPLHF. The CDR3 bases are TGTGCCAGCAGCCAAGGAGGGCGGAATTCACCCCTCCACTTT.

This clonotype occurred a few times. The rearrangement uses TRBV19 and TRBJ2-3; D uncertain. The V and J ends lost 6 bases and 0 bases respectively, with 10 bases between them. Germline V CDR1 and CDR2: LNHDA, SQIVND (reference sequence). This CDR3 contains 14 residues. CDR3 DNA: TGTGCCAGTAGGGTGACCCAGAGCACAGATACGCAGTATTTT. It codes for CASRVTQSTDTQYF.

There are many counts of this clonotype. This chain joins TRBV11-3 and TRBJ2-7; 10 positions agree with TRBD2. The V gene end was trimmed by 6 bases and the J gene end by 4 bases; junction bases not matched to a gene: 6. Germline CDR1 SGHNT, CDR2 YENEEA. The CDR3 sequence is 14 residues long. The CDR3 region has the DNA TGTGCCAGCAGACCTAGCGGGAGAGGTTACGAGCAGTACTTC. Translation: CASRPSGRGYEQYF.

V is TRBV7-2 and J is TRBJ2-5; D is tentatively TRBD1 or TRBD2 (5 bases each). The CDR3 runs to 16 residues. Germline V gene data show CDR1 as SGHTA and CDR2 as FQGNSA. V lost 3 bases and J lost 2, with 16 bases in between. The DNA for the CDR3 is TGTGCCAGCAGCTTCGGGACCCGGGGACCTCAAGAGACCCAGTACTTC. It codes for CASSFGTRGPQETQYF.